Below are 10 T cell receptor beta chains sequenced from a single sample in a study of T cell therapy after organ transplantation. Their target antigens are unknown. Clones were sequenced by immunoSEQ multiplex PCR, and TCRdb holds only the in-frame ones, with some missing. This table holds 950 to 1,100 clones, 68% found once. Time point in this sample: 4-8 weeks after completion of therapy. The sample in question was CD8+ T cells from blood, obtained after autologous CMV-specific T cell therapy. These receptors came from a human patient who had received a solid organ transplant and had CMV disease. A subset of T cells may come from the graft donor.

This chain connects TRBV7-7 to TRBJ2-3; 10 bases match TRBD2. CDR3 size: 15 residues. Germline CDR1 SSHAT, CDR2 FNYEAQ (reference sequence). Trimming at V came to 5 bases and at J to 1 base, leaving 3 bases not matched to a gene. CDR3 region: CASSRTSGGTDTQYF. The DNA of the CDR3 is TGTGCCAGCAGCCGCACTAGCGGGGGCACAGATACGCAGTATTTT.

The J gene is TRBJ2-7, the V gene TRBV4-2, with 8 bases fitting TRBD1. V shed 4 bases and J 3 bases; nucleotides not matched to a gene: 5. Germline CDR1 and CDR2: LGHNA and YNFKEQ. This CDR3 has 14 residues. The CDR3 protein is CASSPGTGLYEQYF. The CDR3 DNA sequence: TGTGCCAGCAGCCCCGGGACAGGCCTCTACGAGCAGTACTTC.

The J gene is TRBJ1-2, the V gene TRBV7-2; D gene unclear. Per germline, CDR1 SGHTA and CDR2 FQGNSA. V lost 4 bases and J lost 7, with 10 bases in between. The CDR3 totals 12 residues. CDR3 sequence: CASSSSTPGYTF. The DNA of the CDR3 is TGTGCCAGCAGCTCATCGACACCTGGCTACACCTTC.

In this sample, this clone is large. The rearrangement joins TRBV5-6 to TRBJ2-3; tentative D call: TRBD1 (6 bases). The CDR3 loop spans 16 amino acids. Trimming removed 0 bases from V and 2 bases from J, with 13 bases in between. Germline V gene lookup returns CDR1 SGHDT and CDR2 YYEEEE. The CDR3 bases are TGTGCCAGCAGCTTGGCTTCAGGGGCCTTCACAGATACGCAGTATTTT. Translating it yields CASSLASGAFTDTQYF.

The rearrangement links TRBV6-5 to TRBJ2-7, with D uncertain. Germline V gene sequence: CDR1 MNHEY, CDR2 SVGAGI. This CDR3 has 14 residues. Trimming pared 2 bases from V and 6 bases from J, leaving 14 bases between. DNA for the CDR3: TGTGCCAGCAGTTACCAGGATTCCCGGCGCGAGCAGTACTTC. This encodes CASSYQDSRREQYF.

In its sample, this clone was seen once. The CDR3, as DNA: TGTGCCAGCCCAGGGAACACCGGGGAGCTGTTTTTT. This encodes CASPGNTGELFF. The chain has TRBV5-4 and TRBJ2-2; the D is unclear. The CDR3 loop spans 12 amino acids. V was shortened by 7 bases and J by 1 base, with 5 bases between the two germline ends. Per germline, CDR1 SGHNT and CDR2 YYREEE (reference sequence).

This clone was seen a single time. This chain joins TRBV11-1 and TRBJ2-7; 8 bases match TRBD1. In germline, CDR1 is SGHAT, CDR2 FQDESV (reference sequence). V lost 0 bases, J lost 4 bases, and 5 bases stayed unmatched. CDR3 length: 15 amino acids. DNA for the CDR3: TGTGCCAGCAGCTTAGCGGCAGGGGGCATTTACGAGCAGTACTTC. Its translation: CASSLAAGGIYEQYF.

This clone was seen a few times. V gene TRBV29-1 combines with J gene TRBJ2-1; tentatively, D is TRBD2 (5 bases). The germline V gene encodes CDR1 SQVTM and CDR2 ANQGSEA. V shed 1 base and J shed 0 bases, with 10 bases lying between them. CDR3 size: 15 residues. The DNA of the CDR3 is TGCAGCGTTGAAGTTTGGGAGAGCTCCTACAATGAGCAGTTCTTC. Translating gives CSVEVWESSYNEQFF.

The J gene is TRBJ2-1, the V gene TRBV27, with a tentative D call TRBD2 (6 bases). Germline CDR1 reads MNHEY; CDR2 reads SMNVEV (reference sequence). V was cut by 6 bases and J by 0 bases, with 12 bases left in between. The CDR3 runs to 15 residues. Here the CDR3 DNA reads TGTGCCAGCAGGGGGGGTTATAGCTCCTACAATGAGCAGTTCTTC. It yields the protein CASRGGYSSYNEQFF.

The DNA for the CDR3 is TGCAGCGTTGACAGCGACAGCCTAACCCCTAGCACAGATACGCAGTATTTT. This sequence encodes CSVDSDSLTPSTDTQYF. The chain has TRBV29-1 and TRBJ2-3; D is perhaps TRBD1 (5 bases). This CDR3 region has 17 residues. Between the trimmed V and J ends, which lost 3 bases and 0 bases, there was a span of 19 bases. CDR1 SQVTM and CDR2 ANQGSEA come from the germline V gene.